Below, 6 T cell receptor beta chains from the same sample are listed, as sequenced in a study of blood T cells in healthy people across ages. Using a J-beta primer mix together with a sample-barcoded 5' primer, a second PCR was run for about 7 to 12 cycles. TCRdb analysed the 5' RACE reads with MiXCR anew, one entry per CDR3 protein. This table has about 400,000 distinct CDR3 sequences, about 49% appearing once. Sequencing was done on a sample of blood. Receptor source: a man between 60 and 75 years old in good health.

Many counts were recorded for this clonotype. This chain joins TRBV6-2 or TRBV6-3 and TRBJ2-7; tentatively, D is TRBD1 or TRBD2 (5 bases each). V was shortened by 6 bases and J by 3 bases, with 18 bases between the two germline ends. Germline V CDR1 and CDR2: MNHEY, SVGEGT. The CDR3 spans 15 residues. Here the CDR3 DNA reads TGTGCCAGCAGGAAGACGGGGACGGCTAACTACGAGCAGTACTTC. Translation gives CASRKTGTANYEQYF.

The chain carries TRBV7-2 and TRBJ2-3; TRBD1 matches at 9 bases. CDR3 length equals 13 residues. Per germline, CDR1 SGHTA and CDR2 FQGNSA. The V segment lost 5 bases and the J segment 4 bases; nucleotides outside the gene matches: 1. In nucleotides, the CDR3 is TGTGCCAGCAGCGGGGACAGGGCAGATACGCAGTATTTT. Translating gives CASSGDRADTQYF.

This sequence joins TRBV12-3 or TRBV12-4 and TRBJ2-7; D is perhaps TRBD1 or TRBD2 (6 bases each). Trimming left V 3 bases short and J 0 bases short, with 9 bases between. The CDR3 has 14 residues. The CDR3 DNA reads as TGTGCCAGCAGTTTCGGGGGACACTCCTACGAGCAGTACTTC. This encodes CASSFGGHSYEQYF.

There are a few counts of this clonotype. The CDR3, as DNA: TGTGCCAGCAGTTACGAGAACTACGAGCAGTACTTC. It encodes CASSYENYEQYF. The rearrangement links TRBV6-6 to TRBJ2-7; D not certain. Germline CDR1 and CDR2: MNHNY and SVGAGI (reference sequence). The CDR3 consists of 12 residues. V lost 2 bases to trimming and J lost 3 bases, with 5 bases between them.

The chain uses TRBV20-1 and TRBJ1-1; D possibly corresponds to TRBD1 (5 bases). The CDR3 has 13 residues. Germline V gene data show CDR1 as DFQATT and CDR2 as SNEGSKA (reference sequence). With 1 base removed from V and 5 bases from J, the gap between germline ends came to 11 bases. In nucleotides, the CDR3 is TGCAGTGCTAGAGGTGGGGAGGGGACTGAAGCTTTCTTT. As protein: CSARGGEGTEAFF.

The gene calls are TRBV4-2 and TRBJ1-5; D gene ambiguous. The CDR3 runs to 17 residues. CDR1 and CDR2 (germline): LGHNA, YNFKEQ. The V gene lost 0 bases and the J gene lost 0 bases, with 12 bases spanning the gap. This chain's CDR3 is CASSQDSGLLSNQPQHF. The CDR3 DNA reads TGTGCCAGCAGCCAAGATTCGGGCCTCCTTAGCAATCAGCCCCAGCATTTT.